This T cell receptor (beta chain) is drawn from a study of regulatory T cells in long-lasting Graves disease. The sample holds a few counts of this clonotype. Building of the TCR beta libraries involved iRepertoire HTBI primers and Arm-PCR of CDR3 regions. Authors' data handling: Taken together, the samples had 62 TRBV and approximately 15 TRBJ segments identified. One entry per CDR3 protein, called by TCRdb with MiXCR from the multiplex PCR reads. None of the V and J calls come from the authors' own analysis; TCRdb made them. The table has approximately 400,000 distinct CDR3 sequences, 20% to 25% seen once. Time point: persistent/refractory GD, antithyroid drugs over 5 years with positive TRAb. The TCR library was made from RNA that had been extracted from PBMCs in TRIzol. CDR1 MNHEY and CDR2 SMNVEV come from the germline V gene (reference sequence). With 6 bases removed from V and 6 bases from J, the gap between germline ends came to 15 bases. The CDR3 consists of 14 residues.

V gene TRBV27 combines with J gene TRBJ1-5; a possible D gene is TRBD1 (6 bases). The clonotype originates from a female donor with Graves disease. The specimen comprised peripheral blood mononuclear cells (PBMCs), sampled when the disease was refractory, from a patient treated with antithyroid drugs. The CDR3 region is CASRLRGAGQPQHF. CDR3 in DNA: TGTGCCAGCAGATTGAGGGGGGCAGGTCAGCCCCAGCATTTT.